The source of this T cell receptor (beta chain) is a study of regulatory T cells in long-lasting Graves disease (dated by TCRdb to the early 2020s). A note on the overall study: Antithyroid drugs had been taken for less than 3 months by newly diagnosed Graves' disease patients. This study used TCR sequencing and RNA sequencing of peripheral blood to compare persistent Graves' disease patients against newly diagnosed Graves' disease patients. A total of 33 samples underwent TCR sequencing, from around 13 patients with persistent Graves' disease and some 20 patients with newly diagnosed Graves' disease. The study took place in China and was registered as a clinical trial.

The library was produced with multiplex PCR. Sequencing took place on an Illumina HiSeq 4000. iRepertoire HTBI primers and Arm-PCR amplification of CDR3 regions were used to construct TCR beta libraries. PCR products were gel purified before sequencing. Regarding the original processing steps: Gene usage analysis of CDR3 amino acid clonotypes used the 50 to 70 TRBV and some 15 TRBJ segments found across samples. COPE and FqMerger were used to merge filtered high-quality paired reads into contigs. BLAST was used to align contigs to IMGT TRBV, TRBD and TRBJ reference genes, with CDR3 defined following IMGT. Any clonotype with a frequency above 0.1% was counted as a highly expanded clone. Shannon entropy was used to measure repertoire diversity, and the Gini coefficient was used to measure V-J evenness. A clonotype found in more than one individual was treated as public. In TCRdb, the public reads were trimmed at Q25 with fastp and aligned with MiXCR, with productive beta chains retained. Under each unique CDR3 protein, matching rows form one entry showing the most common genes and DNA. The V and J calls and clone size come from TCRdb's table, not from the authors' own analysis. The sample yields about 540,000 distinct CDR3 sequences; about 13% were counted once. Roughly 9.7% of the sample is in the top ten clones.

This clonotype has a count of ten or more. Its target antigen remains unknown. An end of the junction differs from the germline gene, which may be a read error. Broader findings and caveats from the paper: Compared with newly diagnosed patients, patients with persistent Graves' disease had lower TCR Shannon entropy and fewer highly expanded clones, which suggests clonal expansion. Because the primary lesion, thyroid tissue, could not be accessed, the study looked at peripheral blood alone. Sequencing and analysis were limited to the TCR beta chain. Persistent patients shared more public clonotypes among themselves (around 3,000) than newly diagnosed patients did (roughly 920). The small sample size was acknowledged by the authors as a limitation that may reduce accuracy.

Reading the label with the study, this specimen's time point is: newly diagnosed GD, antithyroid drugs for less than 3 months. For both TCR sequencing and RNA sequencing, RNA was extracted from PBMCs using TRIzol. The diagnosis of Graves' disease was made according to American Thyroid Association guidelines. Patients for the study were recruited at an endocrinology department in Xi'an, China. Each patient gave roughly 8.4 milliliters of peripheral blood, collected in an EDTA anticoagulant tube. Ficoll Paque Plus density gradient separation was used to isolate PBMCs, and no further T cell sorting was performed. RNA quality was checked with an Agilent 2100 Bioanalyzer and agarose gel, and concentration with a NanoDrop 2000. This sample was also put to use in a study of T cells in Graves' hyperthyroidism and ophthalmopathy. Drawing on the second study: A patient counted as having stable Graves' hyperthyroidism if no progression to ophthalmopathy occurred over 18 months of follow-up. Hyperthyroidism patients were newly diagnosed, had a disease duration of under 2 months, and were aged 18 to 65 years. Any patient with an uncontrolled infection, another autoimmune disease, pregnancy or lactation was excluded. Diagnoses were based on clinical symptoms, serum thyroxine and TRAb, thyroid ultrasound and orbital computed tomography. The first round of RT-PCR for the TCR CDR3 was performed with the HTBI primer set and the Qiagen OneStep RT-PCR kit. Blood samples also contained most of the expanded thyroid clonotypes (frequency above 0.001), which suggests that blood repertoires may reflect thyroid immune responses. In cross-validation, a model built on a 13 V-J signature told ophthalmopathy apart from stable hyperthyroidism with 87.88% sensitivity and roughly 82% specificity, and in testing the same model reached 80%/75%. During validation, the model predicted progression to ophthalmopathy a median of about 6.5 months ahead of onset, with approximately 70% sensitivity and roughly 75% specificity. To identify TCR V-J signatures that set the groups apart, the researchers used a discovery cohort of 95 to 100 patients, made up of 40 to 45 with Graves' ophthalmopathy and 55 to 65 with stable Graves' hyperthyroidism. Prospective prediction of ophthalmopathy was tested in an independent validation cohort consisting of roughly 19 hyperthyroidism patients and approximately 16 patients who later progressed to ophthalmopathy. The roughly 99 discovery patients were divided at random into training and test sets in a 7:3 ratio. In addition, the study compared T-cell repertoires in thyroid tissue and in blood from about 6 Graves' hyperthyroidism patients. After sampling, hyperthyroidism patients received methimazole starting at 30 mg daily, and ophthalmopathy patients received high-dose intravenous methylprednisolone. Libraries were constructed in a second round of multiplex PCR, after which size selection and purification were performed. Sequencing of the libraries was done on an Illumina HiSeq2000 using paired-end 100 bp reads. SOAPnuke was used to process the raw data, removing reads that contained adapters or uncalled bases, had a mean Phred below 15, or lacked an exact match to the constant primer or identifier. COPE v1.2.5 was used to merge the high-quality paired reads, and each unique nucleotide sequence was defined as a clonotype. Clonotypes were aligned to IMGT TRBV, TRBD and TRBJ reference segments using MiTCR v1.1. The analysis was restricted to V-J combinations with a frequency above 0.0001, which together covered roughly 99% of the repertoires. The TCS score was defined as the ratio of F50 (clonal expansion) to E x V (chaos), calculated using BLOSUM62-based TCRdist between CDR3 peptides within each V-J. Welch's t-statistics and random forest reduced fewer than 600 V-J features to fewer than 15, which were used in a naive Bayes classifier (R e1071). No statistical method was used to fix the sample size in advance, and group allocation was not hidden from the investigators. TCR Vbeta CDR3 sequencing of 120 to 150 peripheral blood samples (43 ophthalmopathy, about 75 hyperthyroidism and approximately 17 progressor patients) is reported in the paper.

The sequences come from peripheral blood mononuclear cells (PBMCs), collected at new diagnosis, from a patient treated with antithyroid drugs. This TCR derives from a man aged 25 to 45 with Graves disease. Donor details come from another sample of the same person, matched by shared clones.

The DNA is as follows: TGTGCTAGCAGCTTGTCCGGGAGCGATACGCAGTATTTT. This translates into CASSLSGSDTQYF. The chain employs TRBV7-7 and TRBJ2-3; tentative D gene TRBD2, with 6 bases matching. The CDR3 holds 13 amino acids from the cysteine to the phenylalanine. The CDR3 DNA has 39 bases and is translated from base 1. CDR1 and CDR2 are read off the germline V gene (reference sequence) as SSHAT and FNYEAQ.